This T cell receptor beta chain was retrieved from a study of blood T cells in healthy people across ages. Combining a sample-barcoded 5' primer with a J-beta primer mix, a second PCR ran for roughly 7 to 12 cycles. Each TCR beta cDNA got a 12-nucleotide random molecular identifier. TCRdb analysed the 5' RACE reads with MiXCR anew, one entry per CDR3 protein. Among roughly 650,000 distinct CDR3 sequences listed, roughly 30% were seen once. Findings of the study overall: Conclusively comparing naive with antigen-experienced cells was impossible with unsorted PBMCs.

Per individual sample, total RNA of at least 6 micrograms was extracted. This clonotype was recorded at least ten times. Its target is unknown. This CDR3 comprises 15 residues. Germline CDR1 and CDR2: SGHRS and YFSETQ. With V trimmed by 0 bases and J by 6 bases, 6 bases remained unmatched. This chain joins TRBV5-1 and TRBJ2-4, with TRBD2 matching 7 bases. The sequenced material came from blood. The TCR originated in an elderly woman in good health. The chain's CDR3 is CASSLAGGGRNIQYF. CDR3 bases: TGCGCCAGCAGCTTGGCCGGGGGAGGGAGAAACATTCAGTACTTC.